Below are 14 T cell receptor beta chains sequenced from a single sample in a study of Ad26.COV2.S vaccination and SARS-CoV-2 variants. Repertoires were generated with immunoSEQ multiplex PCR, while TCRdb's copy carries only in-frame clones and drops some. The sample yields 180,000 or so clones, roughly 89% seen once. The specimen was peripheral blood, collected after recovery from COVID-19. The origin of the receptors is a human donor who had recovered from COVID-19.

The J gene is TRBJ2-6, the V gene TRBV7-9, with D perhaps TRBD1 (5 bases). The CDR3 loop spans 16 amino acids. V was clipped by 5 bases and J by 4 bases, with 15 bases between them. CDR1 and CDR2 from the germline V gene are SEHNR and FQNEAQ (reference sequence). CDR3 protein: CASSLPQGRGANVLTF. For the CDR3, the DNA is TGTGCCAGCAGCCTACCCCAGGGCCGGGGGGCCAACGTCCTGACTTTC.

The chain recombines TRBV29-1 with TRBJ2-5; 9 bases map to TRBD1. The CDR3 has 15 residues. Germline CDR1 reads SQVTM; CDR2 reads ANQGSEA. Trimming removed 6 bases from V and 5 bases from J; junction bases left unmatched: 13. The CDR3: CSVGRTGGASETQYF. The CDR3 DNA sequence: TGCAGCGTCGGGCGAACAGGGGGCGCATCCGAGACCCAGTACTTC.

The chain links TRBV25-1 to TRBJ1-3, with D possibly being TRBD1 (6 bases). This CDR3 contains 17 residues. V dropped 0 bases and J dropped 0 bases, with 12 bases sitting between them. Germline loops: CDR1 MGHDK, CDR2 SYGVNS. CDR3 DNA: TGTGCCAGCAGTGAATATACCGGGGGCTTCTCTGGAAACACCATATATTTT. Its translation is CASSEYTGGFSGNTIYF.

The gene calls are TRBV2 and TRBJ2-1; 10 bases fit TRBD2. CDR1 and CDR2 from the germline V gene are SNHLY and FYNNEI. J was trimmed by 4 bases and V by 4 bases; bases with no gene match: 4. The CDR3 totals 15 residues. CDR3 DNA sequence: TGTGCCAGCAGTGTCTCTAGCGGGGGTTACAATGAGCAGTTCTTC. As protein: CASSVSSGGYNEQFF. The entire variable domain, with the rest obtained from reference TRBV2 and TRBJ2-1, is as follows: EPEVTQTPSHQVTQMGQEVILRCVPISNHLYFYWYRQILGQKVEFLVSFYNNEISEKSEIFDDQFSVERPDGSNFTLKIRSTKLEDSAMYFCASSVSSGGYNEQFFGPGTRLTVL.

V is TRBV9 and J is TRBJ2-3; D tentatively fits TRBD1 or TRBD2 (5 bases each). From germline, CDR1 is SGDLS and CDR2 YYNGEE. The CDR3 is 17 residues long. Trimming left V 4 bases short and J 3 bases short, with 21 bases between. The chain's CDR3 is CASSHPRGRARTDTQYF. CDR3 coding DNA: TGTGCCAGCAGCCATCCGAGGGGCAGAGCGAGAACAGATACGCAGTATTTT.

This clone was observed a single time. J is TRBJ2-5 and V is TRBV25-1; tentatively, D is TRBD1 (5 bases). The CDR3 contains 10 residues. Germline V gene data show CDR1 as MGHDK and CDR2 as SYGVNS. Trimming pared 8 bases from V and 7 bases from J, leaving 8 bases between. The CDR3 loop is CASQQGTQYF. The CDR3 DNA follows: TGTGCCAGCCAGCAGGGGACCCAGTACTTC.

The rearrangement uses TRBV11-2 and TRBJ1-1, with 9 bases matching TRBD1. With 5 bases clipped from V and 3 bases from J, the junction kept 7 bases outside the gene matches. The CDR3 spans 15 residues. Per the germline V gene, CDR1 is SGHAT and CDR2 is FQNNGV. The CDR3 is CASSPWDREDTEAFF. CDR3 coding DNA: TGTGCCAGCAGCCCATGGGACAGGGAGGACACTGAAGCTTTCTTT. Using reference TRBV11-2 and TRBJ1-1 for the parts outside the CDR3, the full variable domain is EAGVAQSPRYKIIEKRQSVAFWCNPISGHATLYWYQQILGQGPKLLIQFQNNGVVDDSQLPKDRFSAERLKGVDSTLKIQPAKLEDSAVYLCASSPWDREDTEAFFGQGTRLTVV.

This chain links TRBV7-6 with TRBJ1-1; a possible D gene is TRBD1 (5 bases). Germline CDR1 is SGHVS and CDR2 is FNYEAQ. Deletions cut 6 bases from V and 1 base from J, with 6 bases between. The CDR3 is made up of 12 amino acids. In nucleotides, the CDR3 is TGTGCCAGCAGTCAGGGGAACACTGAAGCTTTCTTT. This gives the protein CASSQGNTEAFF.

The chain couples TRBV19 to TRBJ1-3; maybe TRBD1 (5 bases). V was pared by 8 bases and J by 0 bases, with 11 bases between. This CDR3 spans 14 amino acids. The germline gives CDR1 LNHDA, CDR2 SQIVND (reference sequence). CDR3 loop: CASGTAYSGNTIYF. DNA for the CDR3: TGTGCCAGTGGGACGGCCTACTCTGGAAACACCATATATTTT.

The chain uses TRBV7-8 and TRBJ1-2; 7 bases fit TRBD1. Germline lookup yields CDR1 SGHVS and CDR2 FQNEAQ. Trimming at V came to 5 bases and at J to 6 bases, leaving 6 bases not matched to a gene. The CDR3 has 13 residues. As DNA, the CDR3 is TGTGCCAGCAGCAAGACAGGGTATGATGGCTACACCTTC. Its translation is CASSKTGYDGYTF. Based on the CDR3 plus reference TRBV7-8 and TRBJ1-2, the full variable domain is GAGVSQSPRYKVAKRGQDVALRCDPISGHVSLFWYQQALGQGPEFLTYFQNEAQLDKSGLPSDRFFAERPEGSVSTLKIQRTQQEDSAVYLCASSKTGYDGYTFGSGTRLTVV.

V usage is TRBV7-9 and J usage is TRBJ1-5, with D maybe TRBD1 (6 bases). V lost 3 bases, J lost 0 bases, and 6 bases lay in between. Germline V gene data show CDR1 as SEHNR and CDR2 as FQNEAQ (reference sequence). This CDR3 is 14 amino acids long. The DNA for the CDR3 is TGTGCCAGCAGCTTGGGACATAGCAATCAGCCCCAGCATTTT. Amino acids: CASSLGHSNQPQHF.

With respect to this clone: Other DNA sequences in the same sample also yield this CDR3. The CDR3 DNA follows: TGTGCCAGCAGGGGTGACGGAAATCAGCCCCAGCATTTT. Protein: CASRGDGNQPQHF. The genes are TRBV2 and TRBJ1-5; D not certain. With 6 bases removed from V and 4 bases from J, the gap between germline ends came to 10 bases. CDR3 length equals 13 residues. Germline loops: CDR1 SNHLY, CDR2 FYNNEI.

The chain recombines TRBV7-6 with TRBJ1-1; D perhaps matches TRBD1 (6 bases). V shed 1 base and J shed 1 base, with 10 bases lying between them. The germline CDR1 and CDR2 sequences are SGHVS and FNYEAQ. CDR3 length: 15 residues. The CDR3 DNA reads TGTGCCAGCAGCTTAGAGGGGGGTGGGAACACTGAAGCTTTCTTT. It yields the protein CASSLEGGGNTEAFF.

The rearrangement uses TRBV5-4 and TRBJ2-7, with 11 bases that match TRBD1. The germline CDR1 and CDR2 sequences are SGHNT and YYREEE (reference sequence). The length of the CDR3 is 15 residues. V lost 0 bases to trimming and J lost 2 bases; unmatched junction nucleotides: 1. CDR3 in amino acids: CASSLEGQGAYEQYF. The DNA for the CDR3 is TGTGCCAGCAGCTTGGAGGGACAGGGGGCCTACGAGCAGTACTTC. The full variable domain, with the rest looked up from reference TRBV5-4 and TRBJ2-7, is ETGVTQSPTHLIKTRGQQVTLRCSSQSGHNTVSWYQQALGQGPQFIFQYYREEENGRGNFPPRFSGLQFPNYSSELNVNALELDDSALYLCASSLEGQGAYEQYFGPGTRLTVT.